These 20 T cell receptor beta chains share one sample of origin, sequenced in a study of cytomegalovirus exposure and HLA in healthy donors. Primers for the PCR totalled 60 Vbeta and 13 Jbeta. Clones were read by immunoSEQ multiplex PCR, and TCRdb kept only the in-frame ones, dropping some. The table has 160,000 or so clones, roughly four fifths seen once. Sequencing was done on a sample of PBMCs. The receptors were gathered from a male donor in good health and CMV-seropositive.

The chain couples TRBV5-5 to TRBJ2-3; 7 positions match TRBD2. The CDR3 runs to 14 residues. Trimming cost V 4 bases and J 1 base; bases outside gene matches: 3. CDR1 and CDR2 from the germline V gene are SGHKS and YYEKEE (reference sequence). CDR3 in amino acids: CASSVGLGTDTQYF. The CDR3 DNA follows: TGTGCCAGCAGCGTAGGACTAGGCACAGATACGCAGTATTTT.

The CDR3 region has the DNA TGTGCCTGGAGTGTACAGGGGGGCACAGATACGCAGTATTTT. Its protein product is CAWSVQGGTDTQYF. The chain couples TRBV30 to TRBJ2-3, with 8 bases fitting TRBD1. The CDR3 spans 14 residues. The V gene's germline CDR1 is GTSNPN and CDR2 SVGIG (reference sequence). The V and J ends lost 0 bases and 1 base, in that order; junction bases with no gene match: 0.

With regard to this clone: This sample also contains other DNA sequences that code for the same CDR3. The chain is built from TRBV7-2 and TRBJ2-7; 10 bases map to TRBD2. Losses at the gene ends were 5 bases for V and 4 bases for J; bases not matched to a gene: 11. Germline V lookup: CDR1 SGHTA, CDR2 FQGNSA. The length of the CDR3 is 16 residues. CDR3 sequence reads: CASSPRTSGRSYEQYF. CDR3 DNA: TGTGCCAGCAGCCCCCGGACTAGCGGCCGATCTTACGAGCAGTACTTC.

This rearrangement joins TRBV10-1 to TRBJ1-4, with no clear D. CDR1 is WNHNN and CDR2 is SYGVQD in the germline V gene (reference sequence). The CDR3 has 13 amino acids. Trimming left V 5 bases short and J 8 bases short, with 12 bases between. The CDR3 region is CASSSGNEEKLFF. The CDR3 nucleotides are TGCGCCAGCAGTTCCGGGAACGAGGAAAAACTGTTTTTT.

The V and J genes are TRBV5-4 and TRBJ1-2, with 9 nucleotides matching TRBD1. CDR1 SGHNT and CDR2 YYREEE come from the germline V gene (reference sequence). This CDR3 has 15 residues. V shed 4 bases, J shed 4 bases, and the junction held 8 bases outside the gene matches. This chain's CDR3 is CASSLRLTGGYGYTF. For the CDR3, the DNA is TGTGCCAGCAGCCTCAGATTGACAGGGGGCTATGGCTACACCTTC.

The CDR3 bases are TGTGCCAGCAGTCGGGGGACAGGGCACGGACGCTACACCTTC. This codes for CASSRGTGHGRYTF. The genes are TRBV6-1 and TRBJ1-2; 9 nucleotides align to TRBD1. Per the germline V gene, CDR1 is MNHNS and CDR2 is SASEGT. This CDR3 spans 14 amino acids. The ends lost 5 bases at V and 9 bases at J; junction bases unmatched: 10.

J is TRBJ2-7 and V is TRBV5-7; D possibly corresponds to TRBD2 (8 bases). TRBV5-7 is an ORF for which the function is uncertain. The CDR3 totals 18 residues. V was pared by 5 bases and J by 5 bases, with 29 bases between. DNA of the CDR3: TGTGCCAGCAGATCCCAACGGGAGGGGGCAGGGACTAGTAACGAGCAGTACTTC. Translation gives CASRSQREGAGTSNEQYF.

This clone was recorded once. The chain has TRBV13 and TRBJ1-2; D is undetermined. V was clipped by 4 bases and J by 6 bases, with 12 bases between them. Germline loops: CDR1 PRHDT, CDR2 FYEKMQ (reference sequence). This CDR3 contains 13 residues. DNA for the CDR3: TGTGCCAGCAGCTCCACTTCATACGATGGCTACACCTTC. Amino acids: CASSSTSYDGYTF.

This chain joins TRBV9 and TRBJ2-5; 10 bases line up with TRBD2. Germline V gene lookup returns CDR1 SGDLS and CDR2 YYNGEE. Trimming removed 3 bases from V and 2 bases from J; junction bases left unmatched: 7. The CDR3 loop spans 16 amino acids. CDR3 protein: CASSALLAGNQETQYF. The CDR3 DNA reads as TGTGCCAGCAGCGCTTTACTAGCGGGGAATCAAGAGACCCAGTACTTC.

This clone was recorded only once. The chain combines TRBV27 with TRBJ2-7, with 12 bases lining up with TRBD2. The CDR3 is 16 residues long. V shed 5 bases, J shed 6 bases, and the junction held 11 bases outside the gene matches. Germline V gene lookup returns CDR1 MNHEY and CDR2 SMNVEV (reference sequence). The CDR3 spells CASSAPLAGGRGEQYF. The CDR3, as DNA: TGTGCCAGCAGTGCCCCTCTAGCGGGAGGGCGAGGCGAGCAGTACTTC.

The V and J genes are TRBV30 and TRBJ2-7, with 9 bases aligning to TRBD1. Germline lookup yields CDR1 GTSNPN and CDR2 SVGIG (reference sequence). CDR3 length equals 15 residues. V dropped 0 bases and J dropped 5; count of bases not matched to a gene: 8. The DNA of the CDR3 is TGTGCCTGGAGTGTATCGTTACAGGGGGCCCACGAGCAGTACTTC. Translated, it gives CAWSVSLQGAHEQYF.

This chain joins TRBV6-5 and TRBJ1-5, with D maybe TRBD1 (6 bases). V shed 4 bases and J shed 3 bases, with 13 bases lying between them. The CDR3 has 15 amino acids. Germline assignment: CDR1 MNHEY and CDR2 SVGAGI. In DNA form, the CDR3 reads TGTGCCAGCAGTTTGACCCAGGGGTTCAATCAGCCCCAGCATTTT. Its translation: CASSLTQGFNQPQHF.

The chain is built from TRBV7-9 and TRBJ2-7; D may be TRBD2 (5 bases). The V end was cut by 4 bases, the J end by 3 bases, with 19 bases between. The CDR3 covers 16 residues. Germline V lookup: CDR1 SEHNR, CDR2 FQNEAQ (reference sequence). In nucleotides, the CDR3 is TGTGCCAGCAGCTCCAGACTCGGTTGGACTCTCTACGAGCAGTACTTC. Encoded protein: CASSSRLGWTLYEQYF.

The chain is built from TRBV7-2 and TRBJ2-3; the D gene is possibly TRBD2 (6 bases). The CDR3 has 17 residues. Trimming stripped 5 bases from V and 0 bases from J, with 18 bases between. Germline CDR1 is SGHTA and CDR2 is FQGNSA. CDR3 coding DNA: TGTGCCAGCAGCCCAAGTGTGGGGGGAGTGAGCACAGATACGCAGTATTTT. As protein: CASSPSVGGVSTDTQYF. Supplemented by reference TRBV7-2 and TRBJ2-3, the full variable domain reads GAGVSQSPSNKVTEKGKDVELRCDPISGHTALYWYRQSLGQGLEFLIYFQGNSAPDKSGLPSDRFSAERTGGSVSTLTIQRTQQEDSAVYLCASSPSVGGVSTDTQYFGPGTRLTVL.

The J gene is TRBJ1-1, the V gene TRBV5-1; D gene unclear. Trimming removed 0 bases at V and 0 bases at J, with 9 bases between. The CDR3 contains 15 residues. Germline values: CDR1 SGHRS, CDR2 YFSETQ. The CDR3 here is CASSLEEGMNTEAFF. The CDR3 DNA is TGCGCCAGCAGCTTGGAGGAGGGCATGAACACTGAAGCTTTCTTT.

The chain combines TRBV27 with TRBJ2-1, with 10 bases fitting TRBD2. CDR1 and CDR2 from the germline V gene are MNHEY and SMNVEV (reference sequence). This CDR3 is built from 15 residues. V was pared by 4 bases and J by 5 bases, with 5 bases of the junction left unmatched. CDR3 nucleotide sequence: TGTGCCAGCAGTTCCCTAGCGGGAGTCCACAATGAGCAGTTCTTC. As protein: CASSSLAGVHNEQFF.

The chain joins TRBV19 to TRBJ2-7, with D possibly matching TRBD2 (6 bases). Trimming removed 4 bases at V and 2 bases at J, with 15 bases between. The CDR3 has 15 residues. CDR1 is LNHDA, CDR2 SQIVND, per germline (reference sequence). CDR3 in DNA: TGTGCCAGTAGTAGTGGGGACTCCCGAACCTACGAGCAGTACTTC. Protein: CASSSGDSRTYEQYF.

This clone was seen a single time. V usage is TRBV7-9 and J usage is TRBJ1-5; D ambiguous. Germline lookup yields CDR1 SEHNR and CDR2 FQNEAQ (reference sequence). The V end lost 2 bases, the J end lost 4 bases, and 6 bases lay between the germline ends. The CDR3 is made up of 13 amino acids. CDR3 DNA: TGTGCCAGCAGCTTAACAACGAATCAGCCCCAGCATTTT. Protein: CASSLTTNQPQHF.

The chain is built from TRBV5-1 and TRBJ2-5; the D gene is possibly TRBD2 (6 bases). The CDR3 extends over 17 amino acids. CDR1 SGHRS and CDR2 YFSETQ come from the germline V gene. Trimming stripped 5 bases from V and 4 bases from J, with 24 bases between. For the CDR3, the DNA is TGCGCCAGCAGTCAGACCCCCGTCGGGGGAGGTTCAGAGACCCAGTACTTC. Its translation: CASSQTPVGGGSETQYF.

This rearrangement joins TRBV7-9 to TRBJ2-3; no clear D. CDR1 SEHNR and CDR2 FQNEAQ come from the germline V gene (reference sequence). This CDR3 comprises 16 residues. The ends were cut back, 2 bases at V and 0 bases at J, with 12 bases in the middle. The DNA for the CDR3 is TGTGCCAGCAGCTTACAGTCTCGCGGAAGCACAGATACGCAGTATTTT. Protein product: CASSLQSRGSTDTQYF.